The text below deals with one T cell receptor (beta chain). The antigen is undetermined. Donors sampled were nominally healthy, though unrecorded immune exposures were likely. The PCR contained 60 Vbeta and 13 Jbeta primers. Generated by immunoSEQ multiplex PCR, the TCRdb table keeps only in-frame clones and is missing some. The data contain about 110,000 clones, almost 70% of them singletons. Germline CDR1 is MNHEY and CDR2 is SMNVEV (reference sequence). V lost 2 bases and J lost 0, with 8 bases in between. CDR3 length: 16 residues. The entry originates in a study of cytomegalovirus exposure and HLA in healthy donors. Study outcomes and limitations: Per a later analysis, HLA-associated TCR beta chains showed more clonal expansion than other, equally common TCR beta chains. The authors confirmed in vitro that a few CMV-associated chains were specific for CMV antigens.

This sequence joins TRBV27 and TRBJ1-6; D is perhaps TRBD1 (5 bases). The TCR was taken from a man aged 25-45 years in good health and CMV-seropositive. Input material: PBMCs. CDR3 nucleotides: TGTGCCAGCAGTTTAGGGGCTAGCTCCTATAATTCACCCCTCCACTTT. This translates into CASSLGASSYNSPLHF.